These T cell receptor beta chains were read from a single sample in a study of shared clonotypes between healthy human individuals. TCRdb keeps only in-frame clones here, not all; method: immunoSEQ multiplex PCR. The data show some 2.1 million clones, 93% seen once. Sequenced: naive CD8+ T cells from PBMCs. Receptor source: a man aged 18 to 30 in good health. Some clones in this sample may be carry-over from other donors' samples. Both conserved end residues are part of each CDR3.

>TRBV19|TRBJ2-7
CASRIRAEGYEQYF
>TRBV11-2|TRBJ2-7
CASSPGGYYEQYF
>TRBV15|TRBJ2-7
CATSRAPGYEQYF
>TRBV28|TRBJ2-7
CASSLERSYEQYF
>TRBV27|TRBJ2-4
CASSFPLLGGRTAKNIQYF
>TRBV29-1|TRBJ1-2
CSGGGRGAGYGYTF
>TRBV27|TRBJ2-7
CASSLSKGSTEQYF
>TRBV6-6|TRBJ2-1
CASSYLGLPDREQFF
>TRBV15|TRBJ2-5
CATSRDLGAPEGTQYF
>TRBV4-3|TRBJ2-1
CASSQGLAGVEQFF
>TRBV9|TRBJ2-3
CASSVAGGGTDTQYF
>TRBV27|TRBJ2-3
CASSVIGTSGRTDTQYF
>TRBV4-3|TRBJ2-7
CASSPGSGPDEQYF
>TRBV27|TRBJ2-3
CASSTSAIQGLAAPDTQYF
>TRBV7-9|TRBJ1-5
CASSSQDRANQPQHF
>TRBV6-4|TRBJ2-1
CASRLPQFF
>TRBV5-1|TRBJ1-3
CASSLMGTMLRGSGNTIYF
>TRBV9|TRBJ2-5
CASSERWDLQETQYF
>TRBV27|TRBJ2-1
CASSPSLRLAESYNEQFF
>TRBV29-1|TRBJ2-7
CSVEVVHSGYEQYF
>TRBV6-6|TRBJ2-2
CASSPLGGYTGELFF